This T cell receptor (beta chain) emerged from a study of OX40 agonist ivuxolimab in advanced cancers. Germline lookup yields CDR1 MGHRA and CDR2 YSYEKL. Trimming pared 7 bases from V and 2 bases from J, leaving 14 bases between. The CDR3 contains 14 residues. This clone was recorded only once. TCRdb keeps only in-frame clones here, not all; method: immunoSEQ multiplex PCR. The sample has about 110,000 clones, approximately 90% seen once. This specimen was CD4+ or CD8+ T cells sorted from blood, taken in a trial of the OX40 agonist ivuxolimab. This sequence joins TRBV4-1 and TRBJ1-2, with D tentatively TRBD1 (6 bases). The receptor comes from an adult with an advanced solid tumor such as melanoma, head and neck, liver or kidney cancer. The CDR3 region is CASTQDRKNYGYTF. The CDR3 nucleotides are TGCGCCAGCACCCAGGACAGAAAGAACTATGGCTACACCTTC.